The rows below give T cell receptor beta chains drawn from one sample of a study of regulatory T cells in long-lasting Graves disease. TCRdb re-derived calls from the multiplex PCR reads in MiXCR, one entry per CDR3 protein. The table lists 440,000 or so distinct CDR3 sequences, under 15% of them singletons. These data also featured in a second study, about T cells in Graves' hyperthyroidism and ophthalmopathy.

The specimen was peripheral blood mononuclear cells (PBMCs), collected at new diagnosis, from a patient treated with antithyroid drugs. The receptors were sampled from a woman aged 25 to 45 with Graves disease. The CDR3 runs from the conserved cysteine through the conserved F or W. The D gene is left open where the match is weak. Size is omitted from some rows. Given values are once, few, many or a class for expanded clones.

d_gene,j_gene,abundance,v_gene,CDR3aa,CDR3nt
-,TRBJ1-4,many,TRBV30,CAWSMGRTNEKLFF,TGTGCCTGGAGTATGGGGCGAACTAATGAAAAACTGTTTTTT
TRBD2,TRBJ2-5,-,TRBV12-3/TRBV12-4,CASSFEGSGMGETQYF,TGTGCCAGCAGTTTTGAGGGTAGCGGGATGGGGGAGACCCAGTACTTC
TRBD2,TRBJ2-2,few,TRBV5-1,CASKEGLAGPGELFF,TGCGCCAGCAAGGAAGGACTAGCGGGACCCGGGGAGCTGTTTTTT
TRBD2,TRBJ2-1,many,TRBV5-1,CASRRPLAGPDSYNEQFF,TGCGCCAGCAGAAGGCCCCTAGCGGGACCCGACTCCTACAATGAGCAGTTCTTC
-,TRBJ2-1,many,TRBV30,CAWRRSSYNEQFF,TGTGCCTGGAGACGGAGCTCCTACAATGAGCAGTTCTTC
-,TRBJ2-1,many,TRBV13,CASSLVTARPNEQFF,TGTGCCAGCAGCTTAGTGACCGCCCGGCCCAATGAGCAGTTCTTC
TRBD2,TRBJ2-7,many,TRBV10-2,CASTPGLAVYEQYF,TGCGCCAGCACCCCGGGACTAGCGGTCTACGAGCAGTACTTC
-,TRBJ2-3,few,TRBV20-1,CSARGRAFQGYF,TGCAGTGCTAGAGGACGGGCATTCCAGGGGTATTTT
TRBD2,TRBJ2-1,-,TRBV20-1,CSAGDTSGTAQFF,TGCAGTGCTGGAGACACTAGCGGGACGGCCCAGTTCTTC
TRBD1,TRBJ1-6,few,TRBV27,CASSHLNRGSYNSPLHF,TGTGCCAGCAGTCACCTAAACAGGGGATCCTATAATTCACCCCTCCACTTT
TRBD2,TRBJ2-3,many,TRBV24-1,CATSPPSGTDTQYF,TGTGCCACCAGTCCTCCTAGCGGAACAGATACGCAGTATTTT
TRBD2,TRBJ2-2,-,TRBV2,CASSETSGNTRELFF,TGTGCCAGCAGTGAGACTAGCGGAAACACCCGGGAGCTGTTTTTT
-,TRBJ2-5,many,TRBV13,CASRARESEETQYF,TGTGCCAGCCGGGCCCGAGAATCAGAAGAGACCCAGTACTTC
-,TRBJ1-1,many,TRBV27,CASGRLPGNTEAFF,TGTGCCAGCGGACGGCTTCCAGGGAACACTGAAGCTTTCTTT
-,TRBJ1-1,few,TRBV29-1,CSVPGPWRLNTEAFF,TGCAGCGTTCCGGGACCCTGGCGCCTGAACACTGAAGCTTTCTTT
TRBD2,TRBJ2-7,many,TRBV20-1,CSVTSATSYEQYF,TGCAGCGTTACTAGCGCTACCTCCTACGAGCAGTACTTC
-,TRBJ2-3,few,TRBV6-9,CASSYGGLTDTQYF,TGTGCCAGCAGTTACGGGGGTTTAACAGATACGCAGTATTTT
TRBD1,TRBJ2-5,many,TRBV13,CASSPQGARETQYF,TGTGCCAGCAGCCCCCAGGGGGCCAGGGAGACCCAGTACTTC
-,TRBJ2-7,many,TRBV14,CASSQLDRSSYEQYF,TGTGCCAGCAGCCAATTAGACCGCAGCTCCTACGAGCAGTACTTC
-,TRBJ2-1,few,TRBV7-7,CASSLGDFGEQFF,TGTGCTAGCAGCTTAGGGGACTTCGGTGAGCAGTTCTTC
-,TRBJ2-2,-,TRBV7-3,CASSLGEPNTGELFF,TGTGCCAGCAGCTTAGGAGAGCCGAACACCGGGGAGCTGTTTTTT
-,TRBJ1-2,-,TRBV3-1,CASKGPWSYGYTF,TGTGCCAGCAAGGGACCCTGGAGCTATGGCTACACCTTC
-,TRBJ2-2,-,TRBV19,CASSTAGELFF,TGTGCCAGTAGTACTGCCGGGGAGCTGTTTTTT
-,TRBJ1-2,-,TRBV6-2/TRBV6-3,CASSYSTWTANYGYTF,TGTGCCAGCAGTTACTCGACGTGGACAGCTAACTATGGCTACACCTTC
-,TRBJ2-7,many,TRBV27,CASHPSPRGRGPYEQYF,TGTGCCAGTCACCCAAGCCCGCGGGGTAGAGGGCCCTACGAGCAGTACTTC
-,TRBJ2-7,many,TRBV12-3/TRBV12-4,CASSPLEGSYEQYF,TGTGCCAGCAGTCCCCTGGAGGGTTCGTACGAGCAGTACTTC
-,TRBJ2-2,many,TRBV29-1,CSVAHPNTGELFF,TGCAGCGTTGCACACCCGAACACCGGGGAGCTGTTTTTT
TRBD2,TRBJ2-3,many,TRBV3-1,CASSHATSGSTDTQYF,TGTGCCAGCAGCCACGCTACTAGCGGTAGCACAGATACGCAGTATTTT
-,TRBJ2-2,few,TRBV11-2,CASSLPRRGELFF,TGTGCCAGCAGCTTACCCCGGAGGGGGGAGCTGTTTTTT
TRBD2,TRBJ2-7,many,TRBV20-1,CSANPSGRALGEQYF,TGCAGTGCTAACCCTAGCGGGAGGGCCTTAGGAGAGCAGTACTTC
TRBD1,TRBJ1-4,-,TRBV5-1,CASSSGRDRGQTNEKLFF,TGCGCCAGCAGCTCGGGCCGGGACAGGGGGCAAACCAATGAAAAACTGTTTTTT
TRBD1,TRBJ1-4,few,TRBV25-1,CASSVSGGLFF,TGTGCCAGCAGTGTATCAGGGGGTCTGTTTTTT
TRBD2,TRBJ2-2,-,TRBV2,CASSHGTNPNTGELFF,TGTGCCAGCAGTCATGGGACTAACCCGAACACCGGGGAGCTGTTTTTT
-,TRBJ1-4,few,TRBV2,CASRLGQTFEKLFF,TGTGCCAGCAGGTTGGGGCAGACCTTTGAAAAACTGTTTTTT
TRBD2,TRBJ2-1,few,TRBV24-1,CATSDAGRQREGPEQFF,TGTGCCACCAGTGACGCCGGCAGACAGCGGGAGGGCCCTGAGCAGTTCTTC
-,TRBJ2-1,many,TRBV7-2,CASTTSLGVKNNEQFF,TGTGCCAGCACCACTAGTCTTGGGGTGAAGAACAATGAGCAGTTCTTC
-,TRBJ1-2,many,TRBV6-2/TRBV6-3,CASTPSRGGFYGYTF,TGTGCCAGCACCCCCTCGCGGGGCGGGTTCTATGGCTACACCTTC
TRBD2,TRBJ2-7,few,TRBV6-1,CASRGGTSVSEQYF,TGTGCCAGCAGGGGAGGGACTAGCGTATCCGAGCAGTACTTC
-,TRBJ2-2,many,TRBV5-4,CASSLVQNTGELFF,TGTGCCAGCAGCTTGGTTCAGAACACCGGGGAGCTGTTTTTT
TRBD1,TRBJ2-4,many,TRBV20-1,CSAGTGVLSQYF,TGCAGCGCGGGGACAGGGGTATTAAGCCAGTACTTC
-,TRBJ1-2,-,TRBV19,CASSPSVRGAYGYTF,TGTGCCAGTAGTCCCTCGGTTCGGGGGGCCTATGGCTACACCTTC
TRBD1,TRBJ1-2,few,TRBV27,CASSTPGQGSYGYTF,TGTGCCAGCAGTACCCCGGGACAGGGGTCGTATGGCTACACCTTC
-,TRBJ2-3,-,TRBV5-1,CASSLAGGIEQYF,TGCGCCAGCAGCTTGGCCGGTGGGATCGAGCAGTATTTT
TRBD2,TRBJ2-7,few,TRBV14,CASSQDVLRATSGNYEQYF,TGTGCCAGCAGCCAAGACGTCCTTCGGGCTACTAGCGGAAACTACGAGCAGTACTTC
-,TRBJ2-1,few,TRBV29-1,CSVVAGGVNEQFF,TGCAGCGTTGTTGCAGGGGGGGTCAATGAGCAGTTCTTC
-,TRBJ2-7,-,TRBV12-3/TRBV12-4,CASSWSPETTREQYF,TGTGCCAGCAGTTGGTCCCCAGAAACTACGAGGGAGCAGTACTTC
TRBD2,TRBJ2-1,many,TRBV20-1,CSARDRLMGLQFNEQFF,TGCAGTGCTAGAGATAGGCTGATGGGACTACAGTTCAATGAGCAGTTCTTC
TRBD1,TRBJ1-4,few,TRBV5-8,CASSLGQGVGEKLFF,TGTGCCAGCAGCCTTGGGCAGGGGGTCGGTGAAAAACTGTTTTTT
TRBD2,TRBJ2-2,-,TRBV5-6,CASCWRTSGYTGELFF,TGTGCCAGCTGCTGGCGGACTAGCGGCTACACCGGGGAGCTGTTTTTT
TRBD1,TRBJ1-1,few,TRBV5-1,CASSLPDRAVEHTEAFF,TGCGCCAGCAGCCTCCCGGACAGGGCGGTAGAGCACACTGAAGCTTTCTTT
TRBD1,TRBJ1-1,few,TRBV28,CASRVTGNEAFF,TGTGCCAGCAGAGTGACAGGGAATGAAGCTTTCTTT
-,TRBJ2-4,few,TRBV11-2,CASTQTQNIQYF,TGTGCCAGCACCCAGACCCAAAACATTCAGTACTTC
TRBD1,TRBJ2-7,many,TRBV3-1,CASSLDRGPYEQYF,TGTGCCAGCAGCCTGGACAGGGGGCCCTACGAGCAGTACTTC
TRBD1,TRBJ2-2,many,TRBV6-1,CASSVRDSTTGELFF,TGTGCCAGCAGTGTCCGGGACAGTACCACCGGGGAGCTGTTTTTT
-,TRBJ1-3,-,TRBV6-2/TRBV6-3,CASIHGWTPSAGNTIYF,TGTGCCAGCATCCACGGCTGGACGCCGAGTGCTGGAAACACCATATATTTT
-,TRBJ2-5,many,TRBV10-3,CAISPSWGTPQETQYF,TGTGCCATCAGTCCCTCCTGGGGGACACCCCAAGAGACCCAGTACTTC
-,TRBJ2-7,many,TRBV6-9,CASSYWGGEQYF,TGTGCCAGCAGTTACTGGGGAGGCGAGCAGTACTTC
-,TRBJ1-5,-,TRBV12-3/TRBV12-4,CASSSRESQPQHF,TGTGCCAGCAGTTCCAGGGAGAGTCAGCCCCAGCATTTT
-,TRBJ2-5,-,TRBV19,CASSIGGERETQYF,TGTGCCAGTAGTATAGGGGGCGAGCGAGAGACCCAGTACTTC